This is a list of T cell receptor beta chains from one sample in a study of T cell repertoires in cytomegalovirus infection. TCRdb reprocessed the reads via MiXCR and lists one record per CDR3 protein. Here the sample spans about 530,000 distinct CDR3 sequences, about 25% being singletons. Sequencing was performed on PBMCs. The receptors originated from a human donor in good health (CMV status not recorded). Some clones in this sample may be carry-over from other donors' samples. The CDR3 runs from the conserved cysteine through the conserved F or W. A D gene is named only where the DNA matches it firmly. Only part of the rows carry a size: once, few, many, or a class if the clone is expanded.

v_call,clone_size,d_call,j_call,cdr3_nt,cdr3_aa
TRBV12-3/TRBV12-4,.,.,TRBJ2-3,TGTGCCAGCAGTCGATGGGGGTCAGATACGCAGTATTTT,CASSRWGSDTQYF
TRBV12-3/TRBV12-4,.,.,TRBJ1-5,TGTGCCAGCAGTTTAATTCAGGGTAGCAATCAGCCCCAGCATTTT,CASSLIQGSNQPQHF
TRBV29-1,.,TRBD2,TRBJ2-7,TGCAGCGCATGGCTAGCGGGGAGCTCCTACGAGCAGTACTTC,CSAWLAGSSYEQYF
TRBV10-3,.,TRBD1,TRBJ2-7,TGTGCCATCAGTGAAAGACAGGGGGCCTACGAGCAGTACTTC,CAISERQGAYEQYF
TRBV30,.,TRBD1,TRBJ2-2,TGTGCCTGGAGTGCCGGGACAGGGCACACCGGGGAGCTGTTGTTT,CAWSAGTGHTGELLF
TRBV6-2/TRBV6-3,few,.,TRBJ2-7,TGTGCCAGCAGTCAGGGACATGGGCAGTACTTC,CASSQGHGQYF
TRBV19,.,TRBD2,TRBJ2-5,TGTGCCAGTAGTATGTCCGGGACTAGAAGCTTGGGGACCCAGTACTTC,CASSMSGTRSLGTQYF
TRBV19,.,.,TRBJ1-1,TGTGCCAGTAGTCCGTGGGGGGAGGAAGCTTTCTTT,CASSPWGEEAFF
TRBV2,.,TRBD1,TRBJ1-6,TGTGCCAGCGATGGGACAGGGAATTCACCCCTCCACTTT,CASDGTGNSPLHF
TRBV28,many,TRBD1,TRBJ2-1,TGTGCCAGCAGTCTCCTTCCATCGACAGGGCGAATAGAGGGTGAGCAGTTCTTC,CASSLLPSTGRIEGEQFF
TRBV2,few,TRBD1,TRBJ2-3,TGTGCCAGCAGGAGGGACAGCCTCCTCACAGATACGCAGTATTTT,CASRRDSLLTDTQYF
TRBV7-2,many,TRBD2,TRBJ2-3,TGTGCCAGCAGCTTACCCACTAGCGGGAGTAGGGGATATACGCAGTATTTT,CASSLPTSGSRGYTQYF
TRBV7-9,.,TRBD2,TRBJ2-5,TGTGCCAGCAGCTTCAAAGATCTGGGGACTAGCGGGAATTGGGAGACCCAGTACTTC,CASSFKDLGTSGNWETQYF
TRBV7-2,few,.,TRBJ2-7,TGTGCCAGCCGCCCAGACGGGGGCCCCTACGAGCAGTACTTC,CASRPDGGPYEQYF
TRBV24-1,.,TRBD2,TRBJ2-5,TGTGCCACCTGTGCGGGGGTGGTGGAGACCCAGTACTTC,CATCAGVVETQYF
TRBV7-9,.,TRBD2,TRBJ2-1,TGTGCCAGCAGCCCATTGAGCGGGAGCTACAATGAGCAGTTCTTC,CASSPLSGSYNEQFF
TRBV19,.,TRBD2,TRBJ2-1,TGTGCCAGTAGTGTCCCCCCGGGACTAGCGAGTGAGCAGTTCTTC,CASSVPPGLASEQFF
TRBV6-5,.,.,TRBJ1-2,TGTGCCAGCAGTTACGGAGTGGACTATGGCTACACCTTC,CASSYGVDYGYTF
TRBV5-1,few,.,TRBJ2-2,TGCGCCAGCAGCGGGGCGATGAACACCGGGGAGCTGTTTTTT,CASSGAMNTGELFF
TRBV4-1,few,TRBD1,TRBJ2-7,TGCGCCAGCAGCCTCACCGGGACAGCCTACGAGCAGTACTTC,CASSLTGTAYEQYF
TRBV12-3/TRBV12-4,few,TRBD2,TRBJ2-1,TGTGCCAGCAGTCCAGGAGCGGGAGGGCCGTACAATGAGCAGTTCTTC,CASSPGAGGPYNEQFF
TRBV28,.,.,TRBJ2-2,TGTGCCAGCAGTCCCACGGTAGACACCGGGGAGCTGTTTTTT,CASSPTVDTGELFF
TRBV18,.,.,TRBJ2-1,TGTGCCAGCTCACCGGTGACGTACAATGAGCAGTTCTTC,CASSPVTYNEQFF
TRBV7-2,many,.,TRBJ1-2,TGTGCCAGCAGCTTAGCGATAGCAGGGGCCTATGGCTACACCTTC,CASSLAIAGAYGYTF
TRBV7-9,.,TRBD1,TRBJ2-3,TGTGCCAGCAGCAGCACGTGGGACAGGAACACAGATACGCAGTATTTT,CASSSTWDRNTDTQYF
TRBV6-1,many,.,TRBJ2-1,TGTGCCAGCAGTGAAGGGGGATATGGGGATTTGTACAATGAGCAGTTCTTC,CASSEGGYGDLYNEQFF
TRBV5-1,once,.,TRBJ2-3,TGCGCCAGCAGCTGGCAGGGTAGCACAGATACGCAGTATTTT,CASSWQGSTDTQYF
TRBV20-1,.,TRBD2,TRBJ2-2,TGCAGTGCTAGGAGGACTAGCGGGAGGGCCGGCACCGGGGAGCTGTTTTTT,CSARRTSGRAGTGELFF
TRBV11-3,few,.,TRBJ1-1,TGTGCCAGCAGCCCGAGTTTACACGAGAACACTGAAGCTTTCTTT,CASSPSLHENTEAFF
TRBV12-3/TRBV12-4,many,.,TRBJ2-3,TGTGCCAGCAGTCCTCGGGCCGGAGGAAATACGCAGTATTTT,CASSPRAGGNTQYF
TRBV5-4,.,TRBD2,TRBJ2-4,TGTGCCAGCAGCCCCGACTTGGCGGCGGGAGGACGCAAAAACATTCAGTACTTC,CASSPDLAAGGRKNIQYF
TRBV2,few,TRBD2,TRBJ2-5,TGTGCCAGCACCCCGGGACTAGCGGGTTTTGAGACCCAGTACTTC,CASTPGLAGFETQYF
TRBV7-2,many,.,TRBJ2-6,TGTGCCAGCAGCTTAGGCCCCGTGACAGCTGGGGCCAACGTCCTGACTTTC,CASSLGPVTAGANVLTF
TRBV7-3,many,TRBD2,TRBJ2-3,TGTGCCAGCAGCTCGCCGGGACTAGCGGCCGCCGATACGCAGTATTTT,CASSSPGLAAADTQYF
TRBV24-1,.,.,TRBJ1-1,TGTGCCACCCGCAGGGAACACACTGAAGCTTTCTTT,CATRREHTEAFF
TRBV7-2,few,.,TRBJ2-7,TGTGCCAGCAGCTTAGTCCCGACCAAGGCGGCCCCCTACGAGCAGTACTTC,CASSLVPTKAAPYEQYF
TRBV30,.,.,TRBJ2-3,TGTGCCTGGATAGATGGTGGGAGTGGAACAGATACGCAGTATTTT,CAWIDGGSGTDTQYF
TRBV29-1,.,TRBD1,TRBJ2-7,TGCAGCGTTGTTCTGGGACAGGGGATCCACGAGCAGTACTTC,CSVVLGQGIHEQYF